This T cell receptor (beta chain) was identified during a study of T cell repertoires in cytomegalovirus infection. The trim removed 6 bases at V and 2 bases at J, leaving 5 bases unmatched. The CDR3 is 15 amino acids. TCRdb redid the calling of the reads with MiXCR, one entry per CDR3 protein. This sample has about 330,000 distinct CDR3 sequences; over 7.5% occur once, and the top ten carry approximately 4.5%. The V and J genes are TRBV12-3 or TRBV12-4 and TRBJ1-5; TRBD1 agrees at 9 bases. Sequenced input: PBMCs. The source of this sequence is a human donor in good health (CMV status not recorded). Some clones in this sample may be carry-over from other donors' samples. In DNA form, the CDR3 reads TGTGCCAGCAGCAAACAGGGGGCGGGCAATCAGCCCCAGCATTTT. Translation gives CASSKQGAGNQPQHF.